Sequencing of this T cell receptor (beta chain) was carried out in a study of OX40 agonist ivuxolimab in advanced cancers. This clone appeared a single time. Here immunoSEQ multiplex PCR was the method, and the copy in TCRdb shows in-frame clones only, minus some. The profile covers around 30,000 clones, with 70% to 90% appearing a single time and about 30% taken by the ten largest. CDR1 is ENHRY, CDR2 SYGVKD, per germline. The junction had 10 bases not matched to a gene; V was cut back by 4 bases and J by 4 bases. The CDR3 totals 16 residues. The sample here was CD4+ or CD8+ T cells sorted from blood, taken in a trial of the OX40 agonist ivuxolimab. The TCR comes from an adult with an advanced solid tumor such as melanoma, head and neck, liver or kidney cancer. J is TRBJ2-7 and V is TRBV10-3; TRBD1 aligns across 10 bases. CDR3 bases: TGTGCCATCAGTGGGGGACAGGGGACGCCCGTTTACGAGCAGTACTTC. It yields the protein CAISGGQGTPVYEQYF.